Shown below are 31 T cell receptor beta chains from a single sample sequenced in a study of siplizumab effects on memory and regulatory T cells. The table came from immunoSEQ multiplex PCR; TCRdb's copy has only in-frame clones and leaves some out. In the table there are approximately 50,000 clones, over 90% of which are singletons. Material: CD8+ T cells sorted from blood. The receptor set was obtained from a human donor in good health.

CDR3 loop: CASSAARDSEYEQYF. The CDR3 region has the DNA TGTGCCAGCAGCGCAGCCCGGGACTCCGAGTACGAGCAGTACTTC. The V call is TRBV9, the J call TRBJ2-7; maybe TRBD2 (6 bases). The CDR3 loop spans 15 amino acids. The V gene's germline CDR1 is SGDLS and CDR2 YYNGEE. V shed 3 bases and J shed 4 bases, with 17 bases lying between them.

The chain's CDR3 is CASSMGYEQYF. The CDR3 DNA is TGTGCCAGTAGTATGGGGTACGAGCAGTACTTC. V and J are TRBV19 and TRBJ2-7, with D unclear. Deletions cut 3 bases from V and 4 bases from J, with 4 bases between. The length of the CDR3 is 11 residues. Per germline, CDR1 LNHDA and CDR2 SQIVND (reference sequence).

This clone showed up just once. The chain links TRBV4-2 to TRBJ2-1; D gene ambiguous. The CDR3 covers 13 residues. V dropped 1 base and J dropped 7 bases, with 8 bases sitting between them. Germline V gene lookup returns CDR1 LGHNA and CDR2 YNFKEQ. Written as DNA, the CDR3 is TGTGCCAGCAGCCAAGGCGCAACAAATGAGCAGTTCTTC. It yields the protein CASSQGATNEQFF.

The chain links TRBV25-1 to TRBJ2-3; 9 nucleotides line up with TRBD1. With 3 bases clipped from V and 1 base from J, the junction kept 2 bases outside the gene matches. Germline V gene data show CDR1 as MGHDK and CDR2 as SYGVNS. The CDR3 consists of 15 residues. The CDR3 sequence is CASSDWDRGTDTQYF. The CDR3 nucleotides are TGTGCCAGCAGTGATTGGGACAGGGGCACAGATACGCAGTATTTT.

The V and J genes are TRBV27 and TRBJ2-7; 7 positions match TRBD1. Trimming took 3 bases from V and 5 from J; bases not matched to a gene: 7. Germline lookup yields CDR1 MNHEY and CDR2 SMNVEV (reference sequence). The CDR3 length is 14 residues. The CDR3 nucleotides read TGTGCCAGCAGTTTCCGGGACAGTGCGGACGAGCAGTACTTC. Protein sequence: CASSFRDSADEQYF.

The chain combines TRBV27 with TRBJ2-7; D remains unclear. V was clipped by 2 bases and J by 4 bases, with 12 bases between them. Germline V gene data show CDR1 as MNHEY and CDR2 as SMNVEV (reference sequence). The CDR3 has 14 amino acids. CDR3 amino acids: CASSLQDHGYEQYF. CDR3 nucleotide sequence: TGTGCCAGCAGTTTACAGGACCACGGGTACGAGCAGTACTTC.

The chain is built from TRBV4-1 and TRBJ2-1, with D tentatively TRBD1 or TRBD2 (5 bases each). The CDR3 contains 14 residues. Germline V gene lookup returns CDR1 MGHRA and CDR2 YSYEKL. V was trimmed by 4 bases and J by 7 bases, leaving 14 bases between them. The CDR3 DNA follows: TGCGCCAGCAGCCCTACCGAGGGGTATAATGAGCAGTTCTTC. Protein product: CASSPTEGYNEQFF.

Only a few counts were recorded for this clone. CDR3 bases: TGTGCCAGCAGCTTGAATGAAGCTTTCTTT. This sequence encodes CASSLNEAFF. This chain connects TRBV11-2 to TRBJ1-1; no clear D. This CDR3 region has 10 residues. In germline, CDR1 is SGHAT, CDR2 FQNNGV. The ends were cut back, 3 bases at V and 7 bases at J, with 3 bases in the middle.

This rearrangement joins TRBV15 to TRBJ2-1, with 9 nucleotides matching TRBD1. Trimming at V came to 0 bases and at J to 4 bases, leaving 13 bases not matched to a gene. The CDR3 contains 19 residues. Germline V gene sequence: CDR1 LNHNV, CDR2 YYDKDF (reference sequence). The CDR3 DNA reads TGTGCCACCAGCAGAGATCCGGGACAGGGACAATGGGGGTACAATGAGCAGTTCTTC. The encoded protein is CATSRDPGQGQWGYNEQFF. The whole variable domain, filled in from reference TRBV15 and TRBJ2-1, reads DAMVIQNPRYQVTQFGKPVTLSCSQTLNHNVMYWYQQKSSQAPKLLFHYYDKDFNNEADTPDNFQSRRPNTSFCFLDIRSPGLGDTAMYLCATSRDPGQGQWGYNEQFFGPGTRLTVL.

The V and J genes are TRBV11-2 and TRBJ2-2; TRBD2 is a possible D gene (6 bases). The CDR3 spans 18 residues. The V gene's germline CDR1 is SGHAT and CDR2 FQNNGV. V gave up 2 bases and J gave up 0 bases, with 16 bases separating them. CDR3: CASSLILGSGPNTGELFF. Here the CDR3 DNA reads TGTGCCAGCAGCTTAATCCTGGGTAGCGGCCCGAACACCGGGGAGCTGTTTTTT.

This sequence joins TRBV5-1 and TRBJ1-2, with D unclear. The length of the CDR3 is 13 residues. CDR1 and CDR2 (germline): SGHRS, YFSETQ. With 0 bases removed from V and 7 bases from J, the gap between germline ends came to 10 bases. In DNA, the CDR3 is TGCGCCAGCAGCTTGGTGGGAGAGGCTGGCTACACCTTC. Translated, it gives CASSLVGEAGYTF.

The chain uses TRBV4-2 and TRBJ2-2; weak D call: TRBD1 (6 bases). The germline V gene encodes CDR1 LGHNA and CDR2 YNFKEQ. This CDR3 is built from 17 residues. The V end lost 5 bases, the J end lost 0 bases, and 16 bases lay between the germline ends. The CDR3 nucleotides are TGTGCCAGCAGCTTCGGCCCAGAGGGGGCGAACACCGGGGAGCTGTTTTTT. The encoded protein is CASSFGPEGANTGELFF.

This chain uses TRBV5-1 with TRBJ2-7, with D possibly TRBD1 on 5 matching bases. Trimming took 2 bases from V and 4 from J, leaving 13 bases between them. Germline-derived CDR1 and CDR2 are SGHRS and YFSETQ. The CDR3 consists of 14 residues. The CDR3 reads CASSFEDRFYEQYF. The CDR3 DNA sequence: TGCGCCAGCAGCTTTGAAGACAGATTTTACGAGCAGTACTTC.

The chain joins TRBV9 to TRBJ1-2; 9 bases map to TRBD1. The germline CDR1 and CDR2 sequences are SGDLS and YYNGEE. The CDR3 runs to 16 residues. V lost 3 bases and J lost 5; bases outside the gene matches: 11. The CDR3: CASSAGDRAGRYGYTF. The DNA for the CDR3 is TGTGCCAGCAGCGCCGGGGACAGGGCTGGAAGGTATGGCTACACCTTC.

This clone was counted only a few times. This chain connects TRBV7-9 to TRBJ2-2, with 9 nucleotides matching TRBD1. Germline V gene sequence: CDR1 SEHNR, CDR2 FQNEAQ (reference sequence). V shed 4 bases and J 6 bases; nucleotides not matched to a gene: 9. The CDR3 has 16 amino acids. The CDR3 DNA follows: TGTGCCAGCAGCTCCCACGGACAGGGGCATGCCGGGGAGCTGTTTTTT. It is translated as CASSSHGQGHAGELFF.

The J gene is TRBJ1-3, the V gene TRBV9; D is unclear. V was pared by 4 bases and J by 0 bases, with 5 bases between. In germline, CDR1 is SGDLS, CDR2 YYNGEE. The CDR3 loop spans 13 amino acids. The chain's CDR3 is CASSPGSGNTIYF. The CDR3 DNA reads as TGTGCCAGCAGCCCAGGCTCTGGAAACACCATATATTTT.

The chain uses TRBV5-1 and TRBJ2-7; D not resolved. V lost 2 bases, J lost 1 base, and 10 bases lay in between. There are 14 residues in the CDR3. Germline CDR1 is SGHRS and CDR2 is YFSETQ. The CDR3 sequence: CASSFNSASYEQYF. For the CDR3, the DNA is TGCGCCAGCAGCTTCAACAGCGCGTCCTACGAGCAGTACTTC.

This chain joins TRBV29-1 and TRBJ2-1, with D tentatively TRBD2 (6 bases). The germline CDR1 and CDR2 sequences are SQVTM and ANQGSEA. V gave up 3 bases and J gave up 9 bases, with 15 bases separating them. The length of the CDR3 is 13 residues. The chain's CDR3 is CSVEGNDGGEQFF. The CDR3 region has the DNA TGCAGCGTTGAGGGAAACGACGGGGGTGAGCAGTTCTTC.

The V gene is TRBV29-1, the J gene TRBJ1-3; maybe TRBD1 (6 bases). The CDR3 runs to 14 residues. V lost 5 bases, J lost 6 bases, and 17 bases lay in between. The germline V gene has CDR1 SQVTM and CDR2 ANQGSEA. The CDR3 DNA reads as TGCAGCGTTTTGAGGACAGACGATTTAAACACCATATATTTT. Its protein product is CSVLRTDDLNTIYF.

The rearrangement uses TRBV11-2 and TRBJ2-3, with D possibly called TRBD1 or TRBD2 (5 bases each). Between the trimmed V and J ends, which lost 0 bases and 5 bases, there was a span of 15 bases. The germline V gene encodes CDR1 SGHAT and CDR2 FQNNGV. The CDR3 consists of 16 residues. The DNA of the CDR3 is TGTGCCAGCAGCTTAGAGGGGACCCTTGGAAAAGATACGCAGTATTTT. Encoded protein: CASSLEGTLGKDTQYF.

The CDR3 here is CASRSSSEQFF. CDR3 coding DNA: TGTGCCAGCAGATCTAGCAGTGAGCAGTTCTTC. The rearrangement links TRBV7-9 to TRBJ2-1; a possible D gene is TRBD2 (5 bases). Germline loops: CDR1 SEHNR, CDR2 FQNEAQ (reference sequence). The CDR3 has 11 residues. V lost 6 bases and J 9 bases, leaving 9 bases between the germline ends.

This chain joins TRBV27 and TRBJ2-5; 9 nucleotides match TRBD2. The CDR3 is made up of 16 amino acids. The J segment lost 4 bases and the V segment lost 8 bases, leaving 14 bases of the junction unmatched. Germline V gives CDR1 MNHEY, CDR2 SMNVEV (reference sequence). DNA for the CDR3: TGTGCCAGCCGGAGTGAGGCGGGAGGGCCGATAGAGACCCAGTACTTC. This encodes CASRSEAGGPIETQYF.

The V and J genes are TRBV10-2 and TRBJ2-5, with 13 bases identical to TRBD2. This CDR3 has 14 amino acids. The V gene's germline CDR1 is WSHSY and CDR2 SAAADI. Losses at the gene ends were 8 bases for V and 4 bases for J; bases not matched to a gene: 4. In DNA form, the CDR3 reads TGCGCCAGCGGACTAGCGGGAGAGGTAGAGACCCAGTACTTC. Translating gives CASGLAGEVETQYF.

V is TRBV29-1 and J is TRBJ2-7, with 7 positions matching TRBD2. Germline CDR1 is SQVTM and CDR2 is ANQGSEA. Losses at the gene ends were 6 bases for V and 0 bases for J; bases not matched to a gene: 11. The CDR3 runs to 15 residues. CDR3 sequence: CSVVILATRSYEQYF. CDR3 in DNA: TGCAGCGTCGTCATACTAGCGACCCGCTCCTACGAGCAGTACTTC.

V usage is TRBV19 and J usage is TRBJ1-5; a possible D gene is TRBD1 (5 bases). CDR1 and CDR2 (germline): LNHDA, SQIVND (reference sequence). The CDR3 is 18 residues long. Trimming shortened V by 5 bases and J by 0 bases, and 20 bases separated the two germline ends. DNA for the CDR3: TGTGCCAGTAGTCCCGTTCCAACGGACATCTCTAGCAATCAGCCCCAGCATTTT. It specifies CASSPVPTDISSNQPQHF. Filled out from reference TRBV19 and TRBJ1-5, the complete variable domain reads DGGITQSPKYLFRKEGQNVTLSCEQNLNHDAMYWYRQDPGQGLRLIYYSQIVNDFQKGDIAEGYSVSREKKESFPLTVTSAQKNPTAFYLCASSPVPTDISSNQPQHFGDGTRLSIL.

This clone was picked up one time. The V gene is TRBV28, the J gene TRBJ2-7; TRBD1 matches at 7 bases. Unmatched junction bases numbered 6, after V lost 5 bases and J lost 2 bases. The CDR3 contains 14 residues. Germline CDR1 and CDR2: MDHEN and SYDVKM. CDR3 DNA: TGTGCCAGCAGTGCACAGGGGAACGCCTACGAGCAGTACTTC. It encodes CASSAQGNAYEQYF.

J is TRBJ1-6 and V is TRBV28, with TRBD1 identical over 7 bases. J lost 7 bases, V lost 7 bases, and 16 bases had no gene match. The germline V gene has CDR1 MDHEN and CDR2 SYDVKM. The CDR3 length is 17 residues. The CDR3 sequence is CASTPPYRARGNSPLHF. The CDR3 DNA reads as TGTGCCAGCACCCCGCCATACAGGGCCAGGGGGAATTCACCCCTCCACTTT.

Here the CDR3 DNA reads TGCGCCAGCAGCCCCACCCCCGGGACTACGAACACCGGGGAGCTGTTTTTT. Its translation is CASSPTPGTTNTGELFF. The chain joins TRBV4-1 to TRBJ2-2; 7 bases are shared with TRBD2. Germline CDR1 is MGHRA and CDR2 is YSYEKL. V lost 4 bases, J lost 0 bases, and 8 bases stayed unmatched. The length of the CDR3 is 17 residues.

V gene TRBV7-3 combines with J gene TRBJ2-1; 7 bases map to TRBD2. V was pared by 2 bases and J by 7 bases, with 8 bases of the junction left unmatched. The germline V gene encodes CDR1 SGHTA and CDR2 FQGTGA. CDR3 size: 15 residues. CDR3 protein: CASSLDGGRRNEQFF. Here the CDR3 DNA reads TGTGCCAGCAGCTTAGACGGGGGGAGGCGGAATGAGCAGTTCTTC.

This clone was recorded once. The rearrangement joins TRBV7-2 to TRBJ1-5; 8 bases line up with TRBD1. Germline values: CDR1 SGHTA, CDR2 FQGNSA. The CDR3 runs to 15 residues. With V trimmed by 1 base and J by 6 bases, 5 bases remained unmatched. CDR3 residues: CASSLDRGLGQPQHF. DNA of the CDR3: TGTGCCAGCAGCTTAGACAGGGGGTTGGGTCAGCCCCAGCATTTT. Looking up the rest from reference TRBV7-2 and TRBJ1-5 gives the full variable domain: GAGVSQSPSNKVTEKGKDVELRCDPISGHTALYWYRQSLGQGLEFLIYFQGNSAPDKSGLPSDRFSAERTGGSVSTLTIQRTQQEDSAVYLCASSLDRGLGQPQHFGDGTRLSIL.

The chain carries TRBV10-3 and TRBJ2-1; 7 bases fit TRBD2. CDR1 is ENHRY, CDR2 SYGVKD, per germline. The CDR3 spans 17 residues. The V gene end was trimmed by 2 bases and the J gene end by 5 bases; junction bases not matched to a gene: 12. CDR3 residues: CAISEGPSGPSDNEQFF. CDR3 bases: TGTGCCATCAGTGAGGGGCCTAGCGGCCCATCCGACAATGAGCAGTTCTTC.